These 21 T cell receptor beta chains share one sample of origin, sequenced in a study of blood T cell repertoires in COVID-19. Using immunoSEQ multiplex PCR, the repertoire was profiled, and TCRdb retains in-frame clones only, with some absent. The table lists some 300,000 clones, 86% of them singletons, with less than 15% in the top ten. Material: peripheral blood. The receptors were gathered from a woman aged 70-85 years with COVID-19, enrolled during active disease.

The rearrangement joins TRBV28 to TRBJ1-2, with 8 bases matching TRBD1. V lost 6 bases and J lost 4; bases outside the gene matches: 1. The CDR3 contains 12 residues. CDR1 is MDHEN, CDR2 SYDVKM, per germline. The CDR3 is CASSDRGYGYTF. The CDR3 DNA follows: TGTGCCAGCAGCGACAGGGGCTATGGCTACACCTTC.

This clone was detected only once. The chain links TRBV18 to TRBJ1-2; perhaps TRBD1 as D (6 bases). CDR1 KGHSH and CDR2 LQKENI come from the germline V gene. The ends were cut back, 3 bases at V and 5 bases at J, with 13 bases in the middle. CDR3 length: 14 amino acids. CDR3 nucleotides: TGTGCCAGCTCACCGTCAGGGGCCACTTATGGCTACACCTTC. The encoded protein is CASSPSGATYGYTF.

This clone appeared once. V usage is TRBV7-9 and J usage is TRBJ1-1, with D possibly matching TRBD1 (6 bases). Trimming took 5 bases from V and 1 from J, leaving 11 bases between them. The CDR3 extends over 14 amino acids. Germline-derived CDR1 and CDR2 are SEHNR and FQNEAQ (reference sequence). CDR3 in DNA: TGTGCCAGCAGCCAAGGACAGACGAACACTGAAGCTTTCTTT. Translating gives CASSQGQTNTEAFF.

This clone is a singleton in its sample. The chain carries TRBV18 and TRBJ2-5; unclear D gene. The ends were cut back, 0 bases at V and 5 bases at J, with 10 bases in the middle. The CDR3 is made up of 14 amino acids. Germline V lookup: CDR1 KGHSH, CDR2 LQKENI. The CDR3 loop reads CASSPPGRSETQYF. The CDR3, as DNA: TGTGCCAGCTCACCACCGGGCAGGTCGGAGACCCAGTACTTC.

The chain employs TRBV24-1 and TRBJ1-1; possible D gene TRBD1, 6 bases. Trimming removed 3 bases at V and 11 bases at J, with 21 bases between. The CDR3 has 15 amino acids. Germline V gene lookup returns CDR1 KGHDR and CDR2 SFDVKD. The CDR3 region is CATSDPDLGARCAFF. The CDR3 region has the DNA TGTGCCACCAGTGATCCAGACTTGGGGGCGCGGTGTGCTTTCTTT.

V is TRBV5-1 and J is TRBJ2-6; D call uncertain. CDR3 size: 13 residues. The germline CDR1 and CDR2 sequences are SGHRS and YFSETQ. V lost 0 bases, J lost 5 bases, and 3 bases lay in between. CDR3: CASSLERANVLTF. In nucleotides, the CDR3 is TGCGCCAGCAGCTTGGAGCGGGCCAACGTCCTGACTTTC.

This clone was detected a few times. The CDR3 sequence is CASSLSQGLRYTF. Written as DNA, the CDR3 is TGTGCCAGCAGTTTATCACAGGGGTTGCGCTACACCTTC. J is TRBJ1-2 and V is TRBV28; TRBD1 matches at 7 bases. Germline V CDR1 and CDR2: MDHEN, SYDVKM. This CDR3 contains 13 residues. The trim removed 1 base at V and 9 bases at J, leaving 5 bases unmatched.

The J gene is TRBJ2-7, the V gene TRBV4-1, with 8 bases lining up with TRBD2. The length of the CDR3 is 15 residues. Germline assignment: CDR1 MGHRA and CDR2 YSYEKL. V lost 4 bases to trimming and J lost 2 bases; unmatched junction nucleotides: 7. Here the CDR3 reads CASSPRPGGAYEQYF. CDR3 sequence (DNA): TGCGCCAGCAGCCCCAGGCCCGGGGGGGCCTACGAGCAGTACTTC.

The chain recombines TRBV14 with TRBJ2-5; the D gene is possibly TRBD1 (6 bases). The CDR3 extends over 17 amino acids. V was clipped by 0 bases and J by 5 bases, with 19 bases between them. Per germline, CDR1 SGHDN and CDR2 FVKESK. In DNA, the CDR3 is TGTGCCAGCAGCCAAGAATCGGCAGGGGCGATTTTCGAGACCCAGTACTTC. Amino acid sequence: CASSQESAGAIFETQYF.

The rearrangement uses TRBV7-2 and TRBJ1-4; 7 nucleotides agree with TRBD1. Germline V gene sequence: CDR1 SGHTA, CDR2 FQGNSA. This CDR3 contains 13 residues. With 4 bases clipped from V and 13 bases from J, the junction kept 9 bases outside the gene matches. The CDR3 is CASSSQKTGPLFF. CDR3 DNA sequence: TGTGCCAGCAGCTCCCAAAAGACAGGGCCACTGTTTTTT.

V gene TRBV15 combines with J gene TRBJ1-1; D gene ambiguous. With 0 bases removed from V and 6 bases from J, the gap between germline ends came to 5 bases. Germline V gene sequence: CDR1 LNHNV, CDR2 YYDKDF (reference sequence). This CDR3 spans 12 amino acids. CDR3 protein: CATSRDSSEAFF. The CDR3 DNA is TGTGCCACCAGCAGAGATTCCTCTGAAGCTTTCTTT.

The J gene is TRBJ2-7, the V gene TRBV12-5, with a tentative D call TRBD1 (6 bases). V shed 1 base and J shed 6 bases, with 13 bases lying between them. CDR3 length equals 14 residues. The germline V gene has CDR1 LGHNT and CDR2 FRNRAP. CDR3 amino acids: CASGLGAGAAEQYF. CDR3 coding DNA: TGTGCTAGTGGTTTGGGAGCAGGGGCGGCCGAGCAGTACTTC.

In its sample, this clone was seen a few times. The same CDR3 also results from other DNA sequences found in this sample. The rearrangement joins TRBV5-1 to TRBJ1-1; 7 bases fit TRBD1. The germline CDR1 and CDR2 sequences are SGHRS and YFSETQ. J was trimmed by 1 base and V by 4 bases; bases with no gene match: 4. The CDR3 contains 14 residues. The CDR3 nucleotides read TGCGCCAGCAGCCCTGACAGGGCGAACACTGAAGCTTTCTTT. Translation: CASSPDRANTEAFF.

This chain links TRBV5-1 with TRBJ1-6; 8 bases align to TRBD1. The CDR3 is made up of 18 amino acids. V lost 0 bases to trimming and J lost 7 bases; unmatched junction nucleotides: 12. In germline, CDR1 is SGHRS, CDR2 YFSETQ. The CDR3 nucleotides read TGCGCCAGCAGCTTGGAACCCCAAACAGGGGGAAAAAATTCACCCCTCCACTTT. It yields the protein CASSLEPQTGGKNSPLHF.

V is TRBV24-1 and J is TRBJ2-5; 11 nucleotides match TRBD1. CDR1 is KGHDR and CDR2 is SFDVKD in the germline V gene. J gave up 5 bases and V 3 bases, and 4 bases lay outside the gene matches. The CDR3 is 15 amino acids. CDR3 bases: TGTGCCACCAGTGATCGGACAGGGGGCGGGGAGACCCAGTACTTC. It specifies CATSDRTGGGETQYF.

This rearrangement joins TRBV19 to TRBJ2-5; the match to TRBD2 covers 8 bases. Unmatched junction bases numbered 9, after V lost 11 bases and J lost 4 bases. The CDR3 covers 13 residues. CDR1 is LNHDA, CDR2 SQIVND, per germline (reference sequence). CDR3 amino acids: CASSPGGRETQYF. DNA for the CDR3: TGTGCCTCGTCACCGGGGGGGCGAGAGACCCAGTACTTC.

This clone is a singleton in its sample. The rearrangement joins TRBV6-6 to TRBJ2-7, with D uncertain. Per the germline V gene, CDR1 is MNHNY and CDR2 is SVGAGI (reference sequence). V gave up 7 bases and J gave up 6 bases, with 19 bases separating them. The CDR3 runs 14 residues. Here the CDR3 DNA reads TGTGCCAGCACCCTACGGTATACCCCGGGCGAGCAGTACTTC. Translation: CASTLRYTPGEQYF.

The J gene is TRBJ2-7, the V gene TRBV18; perhaps TRBD2 as D (5 bases). The CDR3 totals 14 residues. Germline values: CDR1 KGHSH, CDR2 LQKENI. Trimming pared 2 bases from V and 2 bases from J, leaving 10 bases between. As DNA, the CDR3 is TGTGCCAGCTCACCATCGGGGTTTACCTACGAGCAGTACTTC. This codes for CASSPSGFTYEQYF.

The chain has TRBV5-6 and TRBJ2-2, with TRBD1 identical over 7 bases. The CDR3 runs to 16 residues. Losses at the gene ends were 4 bases for V and 4 bases for J; bases not matched to a gene: 10. Germline V gene sequence: CDR1 SGHDT, CDR2 YYEEEE. In DNA, the CDR3 is TGTGCCAGCAGCCGACGATCCGGACAGGCCACCGGGGAGCTGTTTTTT. Protein sequence: CASSRRSGQATGELFF. Using reference TRBV5-6 and TRBJ2-2 for the parts outside the CDR3, the full variable domain is DAGVTQSPTHLIKTRGQQVTLRCSPKSGHDTVSWYQQALGQGPQFIFQYYEEEERQRGNFPDRFSGHQFPNYSSELNVNALLLGDSALYLCASSRRSGQATGELFFGEGSRLTVL.

A few counts support this clone. The chain uses TRBV4-1 and TRBJ1-2; 7 bases fit TRBD1. This CDR3 spans 16 amino acids. From germline, CDR1 is MGHRA and CDR2 YSYEKL. V dropped 4 bases and J dropped 1; count of bases not matched to a gene: 9. The CDR3 region is CASSPGTDRSNYGYTF. The CDR3 DNA reads as TGCGCCAGCAGCCCCGGGACGGACAGGAGTAACTATGGCTACACCTTC.

The chain recombines TRBV11-3 with TRBJ2-5; TRBD2 is a possible D gene (6 bases). V lost 5 bases to trimming and J lost 3 bases, with 10 bases between them. Germline V gene sequence: CDR1 SGHNT, CDR2 YENEEA. This CDR3 has 13 residues. Here the CDR3 DNA reads TGTGCCAGCAGCCCGGGACTGAAAGAGACCCAGTACTTC. It specifies CASSPGLKETQYF.